This T cell receptor (beta chain) is from a study of T cell repertoires in cytomegalovirus infection. On this clonotype: Its cognate antigen is unknown.

CDR3 length: 16 amino acids. Trimming stripped 6 bases from V and 0 bases from J, with 12 bases between. In germline, CDR1 is ENHRY, CDR2 SYGVKD. TCRdb called the reads again in MiXCR, with one record for every CDR3 protein. The data show some 920,000 distinct CDR3 sequences, roughly a third seen once. The TCR was taken from a human donor in good health (CMV status not recorded). Some clones in this sample may be carry-over from other donors' samples. Sequenced here: cultured CD8+ T cells from PBMCs, sampled from culture after CMV antigen stimulation. This chain joins TRBV10-3 and TRBJ2-6; D is ambiguous. CDR3 sequence reads: CAISPDQGSGANVLTF. CDR3 DNA: TGTGCCATCAGCCCAGATCAAGGCTCTGGGGCCAACGTCCTGACTTTC.